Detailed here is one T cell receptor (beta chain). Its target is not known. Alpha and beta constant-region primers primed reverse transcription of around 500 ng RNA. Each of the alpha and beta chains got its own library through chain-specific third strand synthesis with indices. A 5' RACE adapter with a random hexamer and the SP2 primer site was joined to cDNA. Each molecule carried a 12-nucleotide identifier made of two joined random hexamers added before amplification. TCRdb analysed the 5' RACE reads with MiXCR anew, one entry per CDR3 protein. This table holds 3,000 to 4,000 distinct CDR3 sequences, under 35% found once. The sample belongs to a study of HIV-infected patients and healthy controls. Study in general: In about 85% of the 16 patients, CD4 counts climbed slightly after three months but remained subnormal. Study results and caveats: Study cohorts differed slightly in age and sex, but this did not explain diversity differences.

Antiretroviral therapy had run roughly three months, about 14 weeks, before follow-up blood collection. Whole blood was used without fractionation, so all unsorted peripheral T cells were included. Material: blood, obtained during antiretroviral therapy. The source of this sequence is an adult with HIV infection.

CDR3 protein: CASSGASNQPQHF. CDR3 bases: TGTGCCAGCAGCGGGGCTAGCAATCAGCCCCAGCATTTT. The chain has TRBV7-9 and TRBJ1-5, with D perhaps matching TRBD1 (5 bases). The germline V gene has CDR1 SEHNR and CDR2 FQNEAQ (reference sequence). V was clipped by 5 bases and J by 0 bases, with 5 bases between them. The length of the CDR3 is 13 residues.